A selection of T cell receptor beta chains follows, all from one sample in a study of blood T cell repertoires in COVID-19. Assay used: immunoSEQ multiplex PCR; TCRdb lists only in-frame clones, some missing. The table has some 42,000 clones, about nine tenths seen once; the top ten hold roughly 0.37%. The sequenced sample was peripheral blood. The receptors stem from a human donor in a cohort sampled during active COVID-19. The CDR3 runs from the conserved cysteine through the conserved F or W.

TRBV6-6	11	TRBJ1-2	CASSGTDGYTF
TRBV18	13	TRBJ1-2	CASSPRPGEGYTF
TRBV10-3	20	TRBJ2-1	CAISESPGGAHTPTYNEQFF
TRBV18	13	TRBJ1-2	CASSPGQDYGYTF
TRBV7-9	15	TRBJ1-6	CASSLTQGEHSPLHF
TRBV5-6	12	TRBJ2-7	CASTSGLYEQYF
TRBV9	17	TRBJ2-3	CASSVGTSGGRTDTQYF
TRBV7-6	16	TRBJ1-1	CASSLGVNGPNTEAFF
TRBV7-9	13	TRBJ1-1	CASSRRTETEAFF
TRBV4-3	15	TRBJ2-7	CASSQDTSGSYEQYF
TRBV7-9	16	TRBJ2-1	CASSLALTIQYNEQFF
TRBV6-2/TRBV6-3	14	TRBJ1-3	CASSYSYSGNTIYF
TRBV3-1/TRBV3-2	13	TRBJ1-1	CASSPFEGTEAFF